These T cell receptor beta chains were read from a single sample in a study of identical twins. One entry per CDR3 protein results from TCRdb running MiXCR on the 5' RACE reads. Here the sample spans approximately 630,000 distinct CDR3 sequences, roughly 6.6% being singletons. The same sample was also studied in work on yellow fever vaccine responses in identical twins.

Sequencing was done on a sample of PBMCs. Receptors were obtained from a young woman in good health. Both conserved end residues are part of each CDR3. D genes are given only for firm matches. The size of a clone is reported for some rows only, either as once, few or many, or as a class for expanded clones.

cdr3_nt cdr3_aa clone_size j_call v_call d_call
TGTGCCAGCAGCCAAGCTTTGGCAACTAGCACAGATACGCAGTATTTT CASSQALATSTDTQYF . TRBJ2-3 TRBV3-1 .
TGTGCCAGCAGCGTAGCTCCCCGCTACGAGCAGTACTTC CASSVAPRYEQYF many TRBJ2-7 TRBV9 .
TGTGCCAGCATGACTAAAGGAAGGAACACAGATACGCAGTATTTT CASMTKGRNTDTQYF few TRBJ2-3 TRBV6-1 .
TGCAGTGCTAGAGATGGCACTAGTCAACCCCTGAACACCGGGGAGCTGTTTTTT CSARDGTSQPLNTGELFF many TRBJ2-2 TRBV20-1 .
TGTGCCAGTGGAGATTATGGCTACACCTTC CASGDYGYTF many TRBJ1-2 TRBV6-6 .
TGTGCCAGTTCGACTAGCGGGAGGTACGAGCAGTACTTC CASSTSGRYEQYF . TRBJ2-7 TRBV12-3/TRBV12-4 TRBD2
TGTGCCAGCAAGGGAGGGTATAGCAATCAGCCCCAGCATTTT CASKGGYSNQPQHF few TRBJ1-5 TRBV28 .
TGCGCCAGCAGCTTCCGGACAGACGCAAACACTGAAGCTTTCTTT CASSFRTDANTEAFF many TRBJ1-1 TRBV5-1 .
TGTGCCAGCAGCTCGGGTCCAGGCGACGAGCAGTACTTC CASSSGPGDEQYF . TRBJ2-7 TRBV14 .
TGCAGCGTTGGTAGCGGGAATGAGCAGTTCTTC CSVGSGNEQFF many TRBJ2-1 TRBV29-1 TRBD2
TGCGCCAGCAGCTTGGAGGGTAATAGCGGGAGTTCCTACGAGCAGTACTTC CASSLEGNSGSSYEQYF few TRBJ2-7 TRBV5-1 TRBD2
TGTGCCATCAGCTCCGGGACCAGTTACAATGAGCAGTTCTTC CAISSGTSYNEQFF many TRBJ2-1 TRBV10-3 .
TGTGCCATCAGTAATAACCGTGGCCTCACAGATACGCAGTATTTT CAISNNRGLTDTQYF . TRBJ2-3 TRBV10-3 .
TGTGCCAGCAATGGACCCGGGGCCAACGTCCTGACTTTC CASNGPGANVLTF few TRBJ2-6 TRBV6-1 .
TGTGCCAGCAGTTTCACTAGCGGGAGGGCCGTATTCTTC CASSFTSGRAVFF few TRBJ2-1 TRBV12-3/TRBV12-4 TRBD2
TGCGCCAGCAGCCCCTTAACTGGACAGGGAAGCTCTGGGGCCAACGTCCTGACTTTC CASSPLTGQGSSGANVLTF few TRBJ2-6 TRBV5-1 TRBD1
TGTGCCAGCAAGCCGGAGGGTGTCACAGATACGCAGTATTTT CASKPEGVTDTQYF few TRBJ2-3 TRBV6-1 .
TGTGCCAGCAGCCAAGGATGGGGGTTGGGTAATTCACCCCTCCACTTT CASSQGWGLGNSPLHF . TRBJ1-6 TRBV3-1 .
TGTGCCAGCAGTCCTTACGCAGATACGCAGTATTTT CASSPYADTQYF many TRBJ2-3 TRBV12-3/TRBV12-4 .
TGTGCCAGCAGCTTAGCGGGAGCTGAGGAGCAGTACTTC CASSLAGAEEQYF few TRBJ2-7 TRBV7-9 .
TGTGCCAGCAGCCAAACAGGAACAACCCAAGAGACCCAGTACTTC CASSQTGTTQETQYF few TRBJ2-5 TRBV3-1 .
TGTGCCAGCAGCCAAGCCGTTGGCGTCTCTGGGGCCAACGTCCTGACTTTC CASSQAVGVSGANVLTF few TRBJ2-6 TRBV3-1 .
TGCGCCAGCAGCTCCCTGACAGATGAAAAACTGTTTTTT CASSSLTDEKLFF many TRBJ1-4 TRBV5-1 .
TGTGCCAGCAGCAGCGGACCGGGTGTTGAAGCTTTCTTT CASSSGPGVEAFF . TRBJ1-1 TRBV5-6 .
TGTGCCTTCTGTTCCTACCCGACTAGCGGGGATGACACAGATACGCAGTATTTT CAFCSYPTSGDDTDTQYF . TRBJ2-3 TRBV2 TRBD2
TGTGCCAGCAGCTCCCCCCGACAGGGGACCCTCTATGGCTACACCTTC CASSSPRQGTLYGYTF many TRBJ1-2 TRBV11-2 TRBD1
TGTGCCAGCAGTCCAGGTGGGGGTACGCAGTATTTT CASSPGGGTQYF . TRBJ2-3 TRBV2 .
TGTGCCAGCAGTTACTTAAGGACAGGGTTGTACAATGAGCAGTTCTTC CASSYLRTGLYNEQFF many TRBJ2-1 TRBV27 TRBD1
TGTGCCAGCAGCTTGGAGGACAGGGCCTACGAGCAGTACTTC CASSLEDRAYEQYF few TRBJ2-7 TRBV7-9 TRBD1
TGTGCCAGCAGCTTATATGGGGTCTCCTACAATGAGCAGTTCTTC CASSLYGVSYNEQFF few TRBJ2-1 TRBV7-6 .
TGTGCCAGCAGACTAGACGGGGATGAGCAGTTCTTC CASRLDGDEQFF many TRBJ2-1 TRBV2 .
TGCAGTGCTAGAGAGAGAATAGCGGGAGGGCGGTCCTACAATGAGCAGTTCTTC CSARERIAGGRSYNEQFF many TRBJ2-1 TRBV20-1 TRBD2
TGTGCCAGCAGAAGAATAGGGGCCTCTGGGGCCAACGTCCTGACTTTC CASRRIGASGANVLTF . TRBJ2-6 TRBV28 .
TGCAGTGCTAGAGTCTTCTCCTCGAACACCGGGGAGCTGTTTTTT CSARVFSSNTGELFF few TRBJ2-2 TRBV20-1 .
TGTGCCAGCAGTTATTTTGTGGGAGGGCTCAATGAGCAGTTCTTC CASSYFVGGLNEQFF few TRBJ2-1 TRBV12-3/TRBV12-4 TRBD2
TGCAGCGTTGAAGATATTTTTACGGGTGGCGGGGAGCTGTTTTTT CSVEDIFTGGGELFF few TRBJ2-2 TRBV29-1 .
TGTGCCAGCAGCTTGAGGGACGTCATGAACACTGAAGCTTTCTTT CASSLRDVMNTEAFF few TRBJ1-1 TRBV7-9 .
TGTGCCAGCTCACCACGGACAGGGGGTTGGGACACTGAAGCTTTCTTT CASSPRTGGWDTEAFF few TRBJ1-1 TRBV18 TRBD1
TGTGCCAGCAGCTTAGAGTCCCGCGGCCGACAGGGTTGGAGCAGCAATCAGCCCCAGCATTTT CASSLESRGRQGWSSNQPQHF few TRBJ1-5 TRBV11-2 TRBD1
TGTGCCAGCAGCCATCTCCTCGCGGGGGGGCCAAAAGAGACCCAGTACTTC CASSHLLAGGPKETQYF few TRBJ2-5 TRBV3-1 TRBD2